This record covers a single TCR beta chain. Original processing methods: Reference gene primer amplification yielded estimated nucleated cell counts. Method: immunoSEQ multiplex PCR; TCRdb's copy keeps in-frame clones and lacks some. The D gene and trimming were derived from the DNA, and the V and J assignments and clone size from that table. Among around 84,000 clones listed, around 83% were seen once. The CDR3 runs to 15 residues. Germline V gene data show CDR1 as SGDLS and CDR2 as YYNGEE. V shed 2 bases, J shed 4 bases, and the junction held 5 bases outside the gene matches. The data were taken from a study of blood T cell repertoires in COVID-19. About the research overall: Sites across the United States, Italy and Spain contributed samples from acute and convalescent COVID-19. T cells, B-cell-depleted T cells, or PBMCs provided the cDNA or gDNA that served as material.

This chain uses TRBV9 with TRBJ1-2, with TRBD1 matching 10 bases. The sequence came from a man older than 75 with active or convalescent COVID-19. Specimen: peripheral blood. The CDR3 is CASSVTGGVGYGYTF. As DNA, the CDR3 is TGTGCCAGCAGCGTGACAGGGGGCGTAGGCTATGGCTACACCTTC.